This T cell receptor beta chain is drawn from a study of T cell repertoires in cytomegalovirus infection. Per germline, CDR1 MNHEY and CDR2 SVGAGI. This CDR3 is 13 amino acids long. Deletions cut 6 bases from V and 7 bases from J, with 10 bases between. TCRdb recomputed calls from the reads with MiXCR, one row per CDR3 protein. The table lists 200,000 to 250,000 distinct CDR3 sequences, roughly 20% of them singletons. The sequenced sample consisted of CD8+ T cells from PBMCs. This chain uses TRBV6-5 with TRBJ1-6; D is perhaps TRBD1 (6 bases). The receptor comes from a human donor in good health (CMV status not recorded). Some clones in this sample may be carry-over from other donors' samples. CDR3 DNA sequence: TGTGCCAGCAGAGAGGGACAAAATTCACCCCTCCACTTT. It encodes CASREGQNSPLHF.